This record looks at one TCR beta chain sequence and its context. These data come from a study of OX40 agonist ivuxolimab in advanced cancers. Study in general: Dose-escalation patients' cancers were hepatocellular carcinoma, melanoma, renal cell or head and neck cancer.

This CDR3 contains 14 residues. CDR1 and CDR2 (germline): LGHNA, YNFKEQ. The V end lost 1 base, the J end lost 6 bases, and 10 bases lay between the germline ends. Sequencing was performed with immunoSEQ multiplex PCR; in TCRdb, only in-frame clones are kept and a portion is missing. Here the sample spans roughly 80,000 clones, about 86% being singletons. The input for sequencing was CD4+ or CD8+ T cells sorted from blood, taken in a trial of the OX40 agonist ivuxolimab. The TCR sequence derives from an adult with an advanced solid tumor such as melanoma, head and neck, liver or kidney cancer. The chain combines TRBV4-2 with TRBJ2-1; TRBD1 is a possible D gene (5 bases). Here the CDR3 DNA reads TGTGCCAGCAGCCAAGGTACAGACAGCAATGAGCAGTTCTTC. It specifies CASSQGTDSNEQFF.